This T cell receptor beta chain was profiled in a study of beta chain features in type 1 diabetes. Findings and caveats of the study: Compared to healthy donors, patients appeared to have naive, central memory and Treg TCRB repertoires that were more alike. In these data, an HLA type influence on TCRB rearrangement remained unresolved. TCRB CDR3 length was moderately but significantly reduced in all four CD4+ subsets of Type 1 diabetes patients.

This clone was detected only a few times. No antigen is known for it. The sequenced template was cDNA made from the entire isolated RNA. The data were produced by immunoSEQ multiplex PCR, yet TCRdb's version contains in-frame clones alone and is incomplete. The sample has 240,000 or so clones, roughly 13% seen once; the top ten hold around 0.019%. V lost 5 bases, J lost 13 bases, and 7 bases stayed unmatched. Germline loops: CDR1 SGHNT, CDR2 YENEEA. The CDR3 spans 12 residues. Naive, central memory, regulatory and stem cell-like memory cells within the CD4+ compartment were sorted using CD45RO/CCR7/CD25/CD127/CD95/CD27.

The sequence came from a man aged 25-45 years with type 1 diabetes. Source material: naive CD4+ T cells from blood. V and J are TRBV11-3 and TRBJ2-1, with 8 bases fitting TRBD1. The CDR3 sequence is CASSDRQGNQFF. The CDR3 DNA reads as TGTGCCAGCAGCGACCGACAGGGGAATCAGTTCTTC.